The source of this T cell receptor beta chain is a study of control samples from healthy donors and cancer patients. The V end lost 0 bases, the J end lost 10 bases, and 6 bases lay between the germline ends. CDR3 length: 11 amino acids. Germline V gene lookup returns CDR1 DFQATT and CDR2 SNEGSKA (reference sequence). The assay was immunoSEQ multiplex PCR, and TCRdb's table has in-frame clones only and misses some. This sample yields about 85,000 clones, of which less than 90% are seen a single time; less than 9% belongs to the top ten. The TCR was taken from a woman aged 55 to 70 in good health. Sequenced input: blood. This chain uses TRBV20-1 with TRBJ1-4; unclear D gene. CDR3 protein: CSARDRRKLFF. The CDR3 DNA is TGCAGTGCTAGAGATCGGCGAAAACTGTTTTTT.